Listed below are T cell receptor beta chains from one sample, sequenced in a study of molecular identifiers for immune sequencing clone quantification. TCRdb processed the PCR reads anew with MiXCR; each CDR3 protein has one entry. This sample has some 89,000 distinct CDR3 sequences, with 20% to 25% found just once. Sequencing input: naive CD8+ T cells from blood, with Jurkat cell RNA spiked in. These receptors were obtained from a human donor in good health. Some libraries in this study had Jurkat cell RNA spiked in. Both conserved end residues are part of each CDR3. A D gene is named only where the DNA matches it firmly. Size is stated for part of the rows, as once, few or many counts, or as a class when the clone is expanded.

abundance: many
d_gene: .
v_gene: TRBV25-1
j_gene: TRBJ2-3
CDR3aa: CASSEVKGFSTDTQYF
CDR3nt: TGTGCCAGCAGTGAAGTGAAGGGGTTTAGCACAGATACGCAGTATTTT

abundance: few
d_gene: TRBD1
v_gene: TRBV7-9
j_gene: TRBJ2-1
CDR3aa: CASSSTAAGTGGNEQFF
CDR3nt: TGTGCCAGCAGCTCTACAGCCGCCGGGACAGGGGGCAATGAGCAGTTCTTC

abundance: many
d_gene: TRBD2
v_gene: TRBV4-1
j_gene: TRBJ2-5
CDR3aa: CASSQDRTSGGPLYF
CDR3nt: TGCGCCAGCAGCCAAGATAGGACTAGCGGGGGGCCCCTTTACTTC

abundance: many
d_gene: TRBD2
v_gene: TRBV14
j_gene: TRBJ2-1
CDR3aa: CASSQDTLAGPLYGAYNEQFF
CDR3nt: TGTGCCAGCAGCCAAGATACCCTAGCGGGACCTTTATATGGCGCCTACAATGAGCAGTTCTTC

abundance: many
d_gene: TRBD2
v_gene: TRBV28
j_gene: TRBJ2-5
CDR3aa: CASSLSPSGQETQYF
CDR3nt: TGTGCCAGCAGTTTATCCCCTAGCGGCCAAGAGACCCAGTACTTC

abundance: many
d_gene: .
v_gene: TRBV4-2
j_gene: TRBJ2-7
CDR3aa: CASSQEFGVSSYEQYF
CDR3nt: TGTGCCAGCAGCCAAGAGTTTGGTGTAAGCTCCTACGAGCAGTACTTC

abundance: .
d_gene: .
v_gene: TRBV4-3
j_gene: TRBJ2-7
CDR3aa: CASSQSLGYGQYF
CDR3nt: TGCGCCAGCAGCCAGTCACTTGGTTACGGGCAGTACTTC

abundance: many
d_gene: .
v_gene: TRBV5-1
j_gene: TRBJ2-1
CDR3aa: CASSLGTAPPNNEQFF
CDR3nt: TGCGCCAGCAGCTTGGGGACGGCTCCCCCTAACAATGAGCAGTTCTTC

abundance: few
d_gene: .
v_gene: TRBV11-2
j_gene: TRBJ2-1
CDR3aa: CASSLAAGIYNEQFF
CDR3nt: TGTGCCAGCAGCTTAGCGGCAGGGATCTACAATGAGCAGTTCTTC

abundance: many
d_gene: .
v_gene: TRBV19
j_gene: TRBJ2-7
CDR3aa: CASSTGPSYEQYF
CDR3nt: TGTGCCAGTAGTACGGGACCTTCCTACGAGCAGTACTTC

abundance: few
d_gene: .
v_gene: TRBV1
j_gene: TRBJ2-7
CDR3aa: CTSSQGGSGIIYEQYF
CDR3nt: TGCACCAGCAGCCAAGGCGGTAGCGGGATAATCTACGAGCAGTACTTC

abundance: many
d_gene: .
v_gene: TRBV19
j_gene: TRBJ2-3
CDR3aa: CASSTLGTDTQYF
CDR3nt: TGTGCCAGTAGTACCCTGGGCACAGATACGCAGTATTTT

abundance: many
d_gene: .
v_gene: TRBV3-1
j_gene: TRBJ2-2
CDR3aa: CASSFYSGTGELFF
CDR3nt: TGTGCCAGCAGCTTTTACAGCGGGACCGGGGAGCTGTTTTTT

abundance: many
d_gene: .
v_gene: TRBV20-1
j_gene: TRBJ2-7
CDR3aa: CSARESSYYEQYF
CDR3nt: TGCAGTGCTAGGGAGTCTAGCTACTACGAGCAGTACTTC

abundance: .
d_gene: TRBD1
v_gene: TRBV4-3
j_gene: TRBJ2-7
CDR3aa: CASSQEGTHAGTGSYEQYF
CDR3nt: TGCGCCAGCAGCCAAGAGGGCACTCACGCCGGGACAGGGAGTTATGAGCAGTACTTC

abundance: many
d_gene: .
v_gene: TRBV5-8
j_gene: TRBJ2-3
CDR3aa: CASSLSGVTDTQYF
CDR3nt: TGTGCCAGCAGCTTGTCAGGGGTCACAGATACGCAGTATTTT

abundance: many
d_gene: .
v_gene: TRBV11-2
j_gene: TRBJ2-3
CDR3aa: CASSLGYFAAVGTDTQYF
CDR3nt: TGTGCCAGCAGCTTAGGATACTTCGCGGCCGTAGGCACAGATACGCAGTATTTT

abundance: many
d_gene: .
v_gene: TRBV12-3/TRBV12-4
j_gene: TRBJ1-1
CDR3aa: CASSFWGEGTEAFF
CDR3nt: TGTGCCAGCAGCTTCTGGGGGGAGGGGACTGAAGCTTTCTTT

abundance: many
d_gene: TRBD2
v_gene: TRBV6-5
j_gene: TRBJ2-3
CDR3aa: CASSYSASGSTDTQYF
CDR3nt: TGTGCCAGCAGTTACTCTGCTAGCGGGAGCACAGATACGCAGTATTTT

abundance: few
d_gene: TRBD1
v_gene: TRBV13
j_gene: TRBJ1-2
CDR3aa: CASSLGQGVRYGYTF
CDR3nt: TGTGCCAGCAGCTTAGGCCAGGGGGTGCGTTATGGCTACACCTTC

abundance: few
d_gene: .
v_gene: TRBV7-9
j_gene: TRBJ2-1
CDR3aa: CASSPTVFTGSYNEQFF
CDR3nt: TGTGCCAGCAGCCCAACTGTCTTCACCGGCTCCTACAATGAGCAGTTCTTC

abundance: many
d_gene: TRBD1
v_gene: TRBV6-2/TRBV6-3
j_gene: TRBJ2-4
CDR3aa: CASSYPSRTGELAKNIQYF
CDR3nt: TGTGCCAGCAGTTACCCCTCTCGCACAGGGGAACTAGCCAAAAACATTCAGTACTTC

abundance: many
d_gene: .
v_gene: TRBV5-8
j_gene: TRBJ2-7
CDR3aa: CASSLRGGDEQYF
CDR3nt: TGTGCCAGCAGCCTCCGAGGGGGAGACGAGCAGTACTTC

abundance: .
d_gene: .
v_gene: TRBV4-3
j_gene: TRBJ2-7
CDR3aa: CASSQQGGSYEQCF
CDR3nt: TGCGCCAGCAGCCAGCAGGGGGGTTCCTACGAGCAGTGCTTC

abundance: .
d_gene: .
v_gene: TRBV9
j_gene: TRBJ1-1
CDR3aa: CASSAGPPEAFF
CDR3nt: TGTGCCAGCAGCGCGGGTCCGCCTGAAGCTTTCTTT

abundance: .
d_gene: TRBD2
v_gene: TRBV11-2
j_gene: TRBJ2-1
CDR3aa: CASSAASGPNEQFF
CDR3nt: TGTGCCAGCAGCGCAGCTAGCGGGCCCAATGAGCAGTTCTTC

abundance: many
d_gene: .
v_gene: TRBV5-6
j_gene: TRBJ2-7
CDR3aa: CASSRRQVASSYEQYF
CDR3nt: TGTGCCAGCAGCCGCAGACAGGTAGCCAGCTCCTACGAGCAGTACTTC

abundance: few
d_gene: .
v_gene: TRBV19
j_gene: TRBJ2-2
CDR3aa: CASSPALVFTGELFF
CDR3nt: TGTGCCAGTAGTCCCGCCCTCGTTTTCACCGGGGAGCTGTTTTTT

abundance: .
d_gene: .
v_gene: TRBV6-2/TRBV6-3
j_gene: TRBJ2-1
CDR3aa: CASSPLARAYNNKQFF
CDR3nt: TGTGCCAGCAGCCCATTAGCGAGGGCCTACAACAATAAGCAGTTCTTC

abundance: few
d_gene: .
v_gene: TRBV5-6
j_gene: TRBJ2-1
CDR3aa: CASSLRGSPYNEQFF
CDR3nt: TGTGCCAGCAGCCTCAGGGGTTCCCCCTACAATGAGCAGTTCTTC

abundance: many
d_gene: .
v_gene: TRBV9
j_gene: TRBJ2-3
CDR3aa: CASSVVGGEGWSTDTQYF
CDR3nt: TGTGCCAGCAGCGTAGTTGGAGGGGAAGGTTGGAGCACAGATACGCAGTATTTT

abundance: .
d_gene: .
v_gene: TRBV3-1
j_gene: TRBJ1-2
CDR3aa: CASSQSNDYGYTF
CDR3nt: TGTGCCAGCAGCCAGTCGAATGACTATGGCTACACCTTC

abundance: few
d_gene: TRBD1
v_gene: TRBV4-3
j_gene: TRBJ2-5
CDR3aa: CASSQDIGTGERETQYF
CDR3nt: TGCGCCAGCAGCCAAGATATAGGGACAGGGGAGAGAGAGACCCAGTACTTC

abundance: few
d_gene: .
v_gene: TRBV7-9
j_gene: TRBJ2-7
CDR3aa: CASSPPGNSYEQHF
CDR3nt: TGTGCCAGCAGCCCTCCCGGGAACTCCTACGAGCAGCACTTC

abundance: .
d_gene: TRBD1
v_gene: TRBV28
j_gene: TRBJ2-7
CDR3aa: CATRDRGREQYF
CDR3nt: TGTGCCACCAGGGACAGGGGGCGGGAGCAGTACTTC

abundance: once
d_gene: .
v_gene: TRBV20-1
j_gene: TRBJ2-7
CDR3aa: CSARTGKSYEQYF
CDR3nt: TGCAGTGCTAGAACGGGGAAGTCCTACGAGCAGTACTTC

abundance: .
d_gene: .
v_gene: TRBV18
j_gene: TRBJ2-1
CDR3aa: CASSPGGLSYNEQFF
CDR3nt: TGTGCCAGCTCACCGGGGGGGCTCTCCTACAATGAGCAGTTCTTC

abundance: few
d_gene: TRBD1
v_gene: TRBV29-1
j_gene: TRBJ2-1
CDR3aa: CSVLGGYEQFF
CDR3nt: TGCAGCGTCCTAGGGGGCTATGAGCAGTTCTTC

abundance: many
d_gene: .
v_gene: TRBV10-3
j_gene: TRBJ1-2
CDR3aa: CAISGGRDNPYGYTF
CDR3nt: TGTGCCATCAGTGGGGGTCGGGACAACCCCTATGGCTACACCTTC

abundance: .
d_gene: .
v_gene: TRBV12-3/TRBV12-4
j_gene: TRBJ1-5
CDR3aa: CASSLANDYSNQPQHF
CDR3nt: TGTGCCAGCAGTTTAGCGAACGATTATAGCAATCAGCCCCAGCATTTT

abundance: .
d_gene: .
v_gene: TRBV10-2
j_gene: TRBJ2-1
CDR3aa: CASSDMGGHSYNEQFF
CDR3nt: TGCGCCAGCAGTGACATGGGGGGGCACTCCTACAATGAGCAGTTCTTC

abundance: many
d_gene: TRBD2
v_gene: TRBV11-2
j_gene: TRBJ2-3
CDR3aa: CASSLGPASGRPTDTQYF
CDR3nt: TGTGCCAGCAGCTTAGGGCCTGCGAGCGGGAGGCCAACAGATACGCAGTATTTT

abundance: many
d_gene: TRBD2
v_gene: TRBV6-2/TRBV6-3
j_gene: TRBJ2-1
CDR3aa: CASMREGNEQFF
CDR3nt: TGTGCCAGCATGAGGGAGGGCAATGAGCAGTTCTTC

abundance: many
d_gene: .
v_gene: TRBV7-9
j_gene: TRBJ1-5
CDR3aa: CASSLATGNQPQHF
CDR3nt: TGTGCCAGCAGCTTAGCAACCGGCAATCAGCCCCAGCATTTT

abundance: .
d_gene: .
v_gene: TRBV9
j_gene: TRBJ2-2
CDR3aa: CASSVHTGELFF
CDR3nt: TGTGCCAGCAGCGTTCACACCGGGGAGCTGTTTTTT

abundance: many
d_gene: .
v_gene: TRBV21-1
j_gene: TRBJ2-7
CDR3aa: CASSTGVTYEQYF
CDR3nt: TGTGCCAGCAGCACTGGGGTTACCTACGAGCAGTACTTC

abundance: many
d_gene: .
v_gene: TRBV5-4
j_gene: TRBJ1-3
CDR3aa: CASSPGVSSGNTIYF
CDR3nt: TGTGCCAGCAGCCCAGGGGTGAGCTCTGGAAACACCATATATTTT

abundance: many
d_gene: .
v_gene: TRBV27
j_gene: TRBJ2-7
CDR3aa: CASSYSGTSYEQYF
CDR3nt: TGTGCCAGCAGTTACTCAGGTACCTCCTACGAGCAGTACTTC

abundance: many
d_gene: .
v_gene: TRBV28
j_gene: TRBJ2-7
CDR3aa: CASSYVGIYEQYF
CDR3nt: TGTGCCAGCAGCTATGTCGGGATCTACGAGCAGTACTTC

abundance: many
d_gene: TRBD1
v_gene: TRBV20-1
j_gene: TRBJ1-1
CDR3aa: CSARVSGTGNTEAFF
CDR3nt: TGCAGTGCTAGAGTGTCCGGGACAGGGAACACTGAAGCTTTCTTT

abundance: many
d_gene: TRBD2
v_gene: TRBV12-3/TRBV12-4
j_gene: TRBJ2-1
CDR3aa: CASSYSGSLYNEQFF
CDR3nt: TGTGCCAGCAGTTATAGCGGGAGCTTGTACAATGAGCAGTTCTTC

abundance: .
d_gene: TRBD1
v_gene: TRBV24-1
j_gene: TRBJ2-3
CDR3aa: CATSDSPGQGAYTQYF
CDR3nt: TGTGCCACCAGTGATTCGCCGGGACAGGGGGCATATACGCAGTATTTT

abundance: .
d_gene: .
v_gene: TRBV4-1
j_gene: TRBJ2-7
CDR3aa: CASSQEPSYEQYF
CDR3nt: TGCGCCAGCAGCCAAGAACCCTCCTACGAGCAGTACTTC

abundance: few
d_gene: .
v_gene: TRBV7-2
j_gene: TRBJ2-7
CDR3aa: CASSFDGYEQYF
CDR3nt: TGTGCCAGCAGCTTCGACGGCTACGAGCAGTACTTC